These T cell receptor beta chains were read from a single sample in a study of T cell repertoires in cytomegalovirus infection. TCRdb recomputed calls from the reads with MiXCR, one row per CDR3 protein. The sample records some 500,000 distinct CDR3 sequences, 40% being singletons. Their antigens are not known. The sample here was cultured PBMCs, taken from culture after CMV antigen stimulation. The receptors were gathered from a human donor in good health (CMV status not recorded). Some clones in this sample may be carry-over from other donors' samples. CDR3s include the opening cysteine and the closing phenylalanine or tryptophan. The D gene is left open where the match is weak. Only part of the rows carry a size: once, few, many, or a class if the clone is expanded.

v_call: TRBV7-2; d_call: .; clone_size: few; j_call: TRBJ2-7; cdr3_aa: CASSLEAKFYEQYF; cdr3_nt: TGTGCCAGCAGCTTAGAGGCCAAGTTCTACGAGCAGTACTTC
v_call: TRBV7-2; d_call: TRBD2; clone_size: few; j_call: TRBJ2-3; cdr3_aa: CASSWKGTSETDTQYF; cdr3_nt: TGTGCCAGCAGCTGGAAGGGGACTAGTGAGACAGATACGCAGTATTTT
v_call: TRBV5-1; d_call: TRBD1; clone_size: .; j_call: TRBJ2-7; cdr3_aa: CASSGTTGGSSYEQYF; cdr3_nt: TGCGCCAGCAGCGGTACCACAGGGGGCTCGTCCTACGAGCAGTACTTC
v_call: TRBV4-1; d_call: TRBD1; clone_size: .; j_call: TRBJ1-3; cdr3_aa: CASSQGRQGSNSGNTIYF; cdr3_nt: TGCGCCAGCAGCCAAGGTCGACAGGGTTCGAACTCTGGAAACACCATATATTTT
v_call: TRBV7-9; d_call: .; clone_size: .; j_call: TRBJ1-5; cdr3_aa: CASSGSLGGGQPQHF; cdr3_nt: TGTGCCAGCAGCGGGTCTCTCGGGGGCGGACAGCCCCAGCATTTT
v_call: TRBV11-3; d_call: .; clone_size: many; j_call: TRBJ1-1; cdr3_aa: CASSLGTGWNTEAFF; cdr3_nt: TGTGCCAGCAGCTTAGGCACGGGATGGAACACTGAAGCTTTCTTT
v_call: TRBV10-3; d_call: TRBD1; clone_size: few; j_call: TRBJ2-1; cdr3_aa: CAISETGGSYNEQFF; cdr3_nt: TGTGCCATCAGTGAAACAGGGGGGTCCTACAATGAGCAGTTCTTC
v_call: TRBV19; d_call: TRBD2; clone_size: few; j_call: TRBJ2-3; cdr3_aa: CASSTSGTSTDTQYF; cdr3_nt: TGTGCCAGTAGTACTAGCGGAACTAGCACAGATACGCAGTATTTT
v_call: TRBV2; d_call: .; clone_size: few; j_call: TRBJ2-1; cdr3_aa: CASSDLGGHNEQFF; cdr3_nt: TGTGCCAGCAGTGATTTGGGCGGACACAATGAGCAGTTCTTC
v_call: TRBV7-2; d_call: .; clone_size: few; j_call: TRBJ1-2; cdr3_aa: CASSLGNRGSYGYTF; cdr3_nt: TGTGCCAGCAGCTTAGGGAATAGGGGAAGCTATGGCTACACCTTC
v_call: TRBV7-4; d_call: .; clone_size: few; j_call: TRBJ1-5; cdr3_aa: CASSRLNQPQHF; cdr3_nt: TGTGCCAGCAGCCGACTCAATCAGCCCCAGCATTTT
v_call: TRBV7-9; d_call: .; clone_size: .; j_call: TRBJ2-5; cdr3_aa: CASSRPGDVGQETQYF; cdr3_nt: TGTGCCAGCAGCCGACCAGGGGATGTCGGGCAAGAGACCCAGTACTTC
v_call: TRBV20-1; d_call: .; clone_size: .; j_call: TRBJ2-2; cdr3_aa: CSARQFGRDANTGELFF; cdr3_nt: TGCAGTGCTAGACAATTCGGCAGGGACGCGAACACCGGGGAGCTGTTTTTT
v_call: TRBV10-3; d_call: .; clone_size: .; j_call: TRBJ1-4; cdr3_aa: CAISESVGSEKLFF; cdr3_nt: TGTGCCATCAGTGAGTCAGTCGGAAGTGAAAAACTGTTTTTT
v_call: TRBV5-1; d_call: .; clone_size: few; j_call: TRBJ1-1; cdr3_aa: CASSPTGGPTEAFF; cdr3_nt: TGCGCCAGCAGCCCGACGGGCGGGCCCACTGAAGCTTTCTTT
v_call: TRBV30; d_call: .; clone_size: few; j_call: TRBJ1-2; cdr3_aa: CAWSVLTGREYGYTF; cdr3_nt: TGTGCCTGGAGTGTACTAACAGGGAGAGAATATGGCTACACCTTC
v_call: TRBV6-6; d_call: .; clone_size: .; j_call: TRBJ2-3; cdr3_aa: CASSYPPQGTTDTQYF; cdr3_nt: TGTGCCAGCAGTTACCCCCCCCAGGGGACCACAGATACGCAGTATTTT
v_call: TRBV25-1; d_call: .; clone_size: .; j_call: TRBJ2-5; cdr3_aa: CASSDPTETQYF; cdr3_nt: TGTGCCAGCAGTGACCCGACAGAGACCCAGTACTTC
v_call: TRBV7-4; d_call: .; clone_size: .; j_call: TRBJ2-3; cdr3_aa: CASSSELRTDTQYF; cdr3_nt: TGTGCCAGCAGCTCTGAACTACGCACAGATACGCAGTATTTT
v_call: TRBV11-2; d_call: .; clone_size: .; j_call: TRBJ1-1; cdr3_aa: CASSPGAGWAEAFF; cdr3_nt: TGTGCCAGCAGCCCCGGGGCGGGGTGGGCTGAAGCTTTCTTT
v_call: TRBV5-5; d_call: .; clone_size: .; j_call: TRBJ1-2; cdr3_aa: CASSLEVSGYGYTF; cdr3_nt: TGTGCCAGCAGCTTGGAAGTCTCGGGCTATGGCTACACCTTC
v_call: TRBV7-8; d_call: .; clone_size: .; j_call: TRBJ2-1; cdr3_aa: CASSLRRDRPDIEQFF; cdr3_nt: TGTGCCAGCAGCTTACGACGAGACCGGCCGGATATTGAGCAGTTCTTC
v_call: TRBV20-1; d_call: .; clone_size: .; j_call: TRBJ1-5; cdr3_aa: CSARGPGNQPQHF; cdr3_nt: TGCAGTGCTAGAGGCCCAGGGAATCAGCCCCAGCATTTT
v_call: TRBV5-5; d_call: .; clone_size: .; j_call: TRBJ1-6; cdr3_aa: CASSPEAAQIISSYNSPLHF; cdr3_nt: TGTGCCAGCAGCCCGGAGGCAGCTCAAATAATCAGCTCCTATAATTCACCCCTCCACTTT
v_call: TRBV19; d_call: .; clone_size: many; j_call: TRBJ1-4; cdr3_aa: CASKGSSASNEKLFF; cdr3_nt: TGTGCCAGTAAGGGGTCATCGGCTTCTAATGAAAAACTGTTTTTT
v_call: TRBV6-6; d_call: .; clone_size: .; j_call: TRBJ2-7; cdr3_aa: CASEGPGIYEQYF; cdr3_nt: TGTGCCAGCGAAGGTCCGGGAATATACGAGCAGTACTTC
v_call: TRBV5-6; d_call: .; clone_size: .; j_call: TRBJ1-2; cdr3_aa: CASSLEAVSNYGYTF; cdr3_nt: TGTGCCAGCAGCTTGGAAGCGGTATCGAACTATGGCTACACCTTC
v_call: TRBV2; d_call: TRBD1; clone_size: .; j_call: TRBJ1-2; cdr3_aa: CASSDDRGSYTF; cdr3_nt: TGTGCCAGCAGTGACGACAGGGGTTCCTACACCTTC
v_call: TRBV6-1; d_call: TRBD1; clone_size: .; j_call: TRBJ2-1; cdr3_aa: CASILDRGQGDNEQFF; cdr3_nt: TGTGCCAGCATCTTGGATAGGGGACAGGGGGACAATGAGCAGTTCTTC